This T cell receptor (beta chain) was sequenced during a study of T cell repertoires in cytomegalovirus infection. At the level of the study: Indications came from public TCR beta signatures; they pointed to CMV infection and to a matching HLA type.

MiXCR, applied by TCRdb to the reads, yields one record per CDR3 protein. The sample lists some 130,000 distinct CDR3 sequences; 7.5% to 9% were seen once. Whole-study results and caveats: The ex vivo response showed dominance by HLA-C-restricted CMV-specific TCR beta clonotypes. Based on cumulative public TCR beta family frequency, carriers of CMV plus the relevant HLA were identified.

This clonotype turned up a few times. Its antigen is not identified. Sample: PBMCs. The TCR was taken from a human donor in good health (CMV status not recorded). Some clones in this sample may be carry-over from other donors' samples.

DNA for the CDR3: TGCAGCGTGGACGACAGCTACACTGAAGCTTTCTTT. Translation gives CSVDDSYTEAFF. The genes are TRBV29-1 and TRBJ1-1; TRBD1 might be the D (5 bases). Germline V lookup: CDR1 SQVTM, CDR2 ANQGSEA. The CDR3 has 12 amino acids. Trimming left V 6 bases short and J 3 bases short, with 11 bases between.